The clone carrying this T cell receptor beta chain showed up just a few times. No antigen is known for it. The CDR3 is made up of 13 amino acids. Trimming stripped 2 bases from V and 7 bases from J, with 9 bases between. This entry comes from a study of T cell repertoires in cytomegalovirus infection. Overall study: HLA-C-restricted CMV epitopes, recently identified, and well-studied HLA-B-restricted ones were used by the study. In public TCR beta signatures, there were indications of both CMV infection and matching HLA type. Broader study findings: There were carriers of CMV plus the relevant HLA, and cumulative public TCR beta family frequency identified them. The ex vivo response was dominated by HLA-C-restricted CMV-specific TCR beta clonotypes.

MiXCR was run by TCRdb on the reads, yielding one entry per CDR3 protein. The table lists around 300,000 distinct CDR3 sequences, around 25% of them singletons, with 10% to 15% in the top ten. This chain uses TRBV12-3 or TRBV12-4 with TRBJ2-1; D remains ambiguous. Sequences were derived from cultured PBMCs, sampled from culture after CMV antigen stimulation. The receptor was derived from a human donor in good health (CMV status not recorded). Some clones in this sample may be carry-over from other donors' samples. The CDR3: CASSLLRGNEQFF. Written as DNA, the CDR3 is TGTGCCAGCAGTTTATTAAGAGGAAATGAGCAGTTCTTC.